This T cell receptor (beta chain) was documented in a study of blood T cell repertoires in COVID-19. About the study: From the United States, Italy and Spain came samples of acute and convalescent COVID-19. PBMCs, B-cell-depleted T cells, or T cells provided the cDNA or gDNA that made up the material.

V lost 10 bases to trimming and J lost 1 base, with 12 bases between them. The germline V gene has CDR1 MNHEY and CDR2 SVGAGI. CDR3 length: 13 amino acids. TCRdb keeps only in-frame clones here, not all; method: immunoSEQ multiplex PCR. The table lists a few hundred thousand clones, around nine tenths of them singletons. The rearrangement uses TRBV6-5 and TRBJ2-3; D ambiguous. The source material was peripheral blood. The receptor was derived from a man in his 60s with acute or convalescent COVID-19. CDR3 coding DNA: TGTGCCACCTCTAGTTTGGGCACAGATACGCAGTATTTT. This codes for CATSSLGTDTQYF.